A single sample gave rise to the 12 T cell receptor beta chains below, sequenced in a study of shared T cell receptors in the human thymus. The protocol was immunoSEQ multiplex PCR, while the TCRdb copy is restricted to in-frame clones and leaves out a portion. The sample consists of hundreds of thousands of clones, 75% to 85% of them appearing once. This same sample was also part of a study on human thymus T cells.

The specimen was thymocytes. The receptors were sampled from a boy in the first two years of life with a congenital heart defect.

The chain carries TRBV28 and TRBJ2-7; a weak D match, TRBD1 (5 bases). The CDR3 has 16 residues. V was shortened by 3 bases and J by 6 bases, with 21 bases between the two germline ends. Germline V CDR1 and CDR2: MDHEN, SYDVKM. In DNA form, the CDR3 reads TGTGCCAGCAGTTTGTCTTTCAGGGATTTCTCTTGCGAGCAGTACTTC. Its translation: CASSLSFRDFSCEQYF. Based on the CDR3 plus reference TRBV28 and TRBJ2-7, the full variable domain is DVKVTQSSRYLVKRTGEKVFLECVQDMDHENMFWYRQDPGLGLRLIYFSYDVKMKEKGDIPEGYSVSREKKERFSLILESASTNQTSMYLCASSLSFRDFSCEQYFGPGTRLTVT.

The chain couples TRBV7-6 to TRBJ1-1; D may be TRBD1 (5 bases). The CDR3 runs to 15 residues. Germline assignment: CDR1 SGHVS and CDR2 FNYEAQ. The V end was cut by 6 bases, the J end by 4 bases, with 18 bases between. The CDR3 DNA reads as TGTGCCAGCAGAGTCTTACAGGCCTGGCCCACTGAAGCTTTCTTT. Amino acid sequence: CASRVLQAWPTEAFF.

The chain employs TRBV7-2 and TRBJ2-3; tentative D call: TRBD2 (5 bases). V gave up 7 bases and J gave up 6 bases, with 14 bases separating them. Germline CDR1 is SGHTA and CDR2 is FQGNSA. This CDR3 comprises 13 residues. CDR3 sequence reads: CASIPGGGDTQYF. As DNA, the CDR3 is TGTGCCAGCATCCCCGGAGGTGGGGATACGCAGTATTTT.

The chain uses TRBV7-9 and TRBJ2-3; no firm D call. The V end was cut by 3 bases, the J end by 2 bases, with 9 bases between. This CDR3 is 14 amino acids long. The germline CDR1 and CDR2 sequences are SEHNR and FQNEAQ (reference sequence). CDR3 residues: CASSFTRFTDTQYF. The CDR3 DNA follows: TGTGCCAGCAGCTTTACGCGGTTCACAGATACGCAGTATTTT.

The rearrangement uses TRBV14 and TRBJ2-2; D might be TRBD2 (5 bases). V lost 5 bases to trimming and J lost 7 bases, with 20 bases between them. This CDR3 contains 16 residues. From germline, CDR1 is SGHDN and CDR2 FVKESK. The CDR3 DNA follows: TGTGCCAGCAGCAGAGCCTCTCCCGGGAAAGGCGGGGAGCTGTTTTTT. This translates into CASSRASPGKGGELFF.

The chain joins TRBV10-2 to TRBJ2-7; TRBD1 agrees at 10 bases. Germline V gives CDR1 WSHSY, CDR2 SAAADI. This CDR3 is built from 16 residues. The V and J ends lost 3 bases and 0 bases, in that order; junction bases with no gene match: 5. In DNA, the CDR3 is TGCGCCAGCAGTGACCTGGGGGACAGGGGCTCCTACGAGCAGTACTTC. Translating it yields CASSDLGDRGSYEQYF.

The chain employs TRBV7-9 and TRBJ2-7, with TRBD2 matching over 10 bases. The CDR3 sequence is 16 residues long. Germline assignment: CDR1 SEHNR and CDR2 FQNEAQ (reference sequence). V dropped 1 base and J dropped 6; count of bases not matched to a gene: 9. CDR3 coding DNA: TGTGCCAGCAGCTTAGGGCTAGCGGGAGTTAGGGGCGAGCAGTACTTC. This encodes CASSLGLAGVRGEQYF. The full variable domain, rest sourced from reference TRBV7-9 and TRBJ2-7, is DTGVSQNPRHKITKRGQNVTFRCDPISEHNRLYWYRQTLGQGPEFLTYFQNEAQLEKSRLLSDRFSAERPKGSFSTLEIQRTEQGDSAMYLCASSLGLAGVRGEQYFGPGTRLTVT.

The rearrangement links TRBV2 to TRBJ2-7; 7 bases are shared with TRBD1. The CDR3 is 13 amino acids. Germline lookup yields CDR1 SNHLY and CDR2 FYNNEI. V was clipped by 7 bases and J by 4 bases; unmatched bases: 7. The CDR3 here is CASITGDHYEQYF. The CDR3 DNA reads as TGTGCCAGCATAACAGGGGACCATTACGAGCAGTACTTC.

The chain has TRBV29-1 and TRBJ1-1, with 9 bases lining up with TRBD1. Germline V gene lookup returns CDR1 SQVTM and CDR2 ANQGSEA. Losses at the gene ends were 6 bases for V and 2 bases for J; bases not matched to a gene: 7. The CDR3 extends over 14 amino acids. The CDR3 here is CSVGRQGGNTEAFF. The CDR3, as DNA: TGCAGCGTAGGTCGACAGGGGGGAAACACTGAAGCTTTCTTT.

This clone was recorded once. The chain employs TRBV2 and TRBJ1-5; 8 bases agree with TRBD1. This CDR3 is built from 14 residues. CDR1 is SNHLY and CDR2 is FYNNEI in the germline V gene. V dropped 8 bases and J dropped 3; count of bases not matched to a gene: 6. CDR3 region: CASGRDRLNQPQHF. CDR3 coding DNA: TGTGCCAGCGGCCGGGACAGGCTCAATCAGCCCCAGCATTTT.

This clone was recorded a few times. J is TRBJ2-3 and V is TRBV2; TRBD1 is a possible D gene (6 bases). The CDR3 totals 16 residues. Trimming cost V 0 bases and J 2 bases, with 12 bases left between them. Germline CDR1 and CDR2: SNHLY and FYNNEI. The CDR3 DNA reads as TGTGCCAGCAGTGAAGCAGACAGGCTGACCACAGATACGCAGTATTTT. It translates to CASSEADRLTTDTQYF.

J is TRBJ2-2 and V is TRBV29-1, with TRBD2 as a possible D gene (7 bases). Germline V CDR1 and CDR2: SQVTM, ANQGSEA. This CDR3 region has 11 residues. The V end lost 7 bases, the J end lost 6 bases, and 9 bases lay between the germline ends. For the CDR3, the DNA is TGCAGCGGAGGGGGGGCCGGGGAGCTGTTTTTT. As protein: CSGGGAGELFF.